What follows describes a single T cell receptor beta chain. Trimming took 2 bases from V and 7 from J, leaving 14 bases between them. The CDR3 loop spans 14 amino acids. The germline gives CDR1 LGHNA, CDR2 YSLEER. Participant-given clinical history determined each cohort assignment. Recovered participants had two consecutive negative NP/OP PCR tests, healthcare professional clearance, or symptom resolution. The data were obtained in a study of blood T cell repertoires in COVID-19. The overall study: From T cells, B-cell-depleted T cells, or PBMCs came the material, which was cDNA or gDNA.

The method was immunoSEQ multiplex PCR; TCRdb's version includes in-frame clones alone and lacks a portion of them. This table holds roughly 380,000 clones, about 89% found once. V and J are TRBV4-3 and TRBJ1-2, with TRBD1 as a possible D gene (6 bases). The receptor was derived from a man younger than 45 who had recovered from COVID-19. Material: PBMCs or T cells enriched from blood (not recorded which). Here the CDR3 reads CASSQLDRHGGYTF. CDR3 DNA sequence: TGCGCCAGCAGCCAACTCGACAGGCACGGTGGCTACACCTTC.